Each of the 2 T cell receptor beta chains below was sequenced from the same sample in a study of cytomegalovirus exposure and HLA in healthy donors (dated by TCRdb to about 2017). Library construction relied on the immunoSEQ multiplex PCR assay. For the multiplex PCR, a mixture combining 60 forward primers for TCR Vbeta segments and 13 reverse primers for TCR Jbeta segments was used. TCRdb provides this immuneACCESS table in a form limited to in-frame rearrangements. Some clones are lacking; in checked studies, under half of them reflect an unresolved V gene, and why the rest are absent is not known. The sample table lists 100,000 to 150,000 clones, under 80% of them with a count of one. Around 4% of the sample is taken by the ten largest. The specimen was PBMCs. Receptors were obtained from a man aged 35 to 55 in good health and CMV-seropositive.

The chain joins TRBV7-9 to TRBJ1-2; the D gene is possibly TRBD1 (5 bases). This CDR3 is built from 13 residues. Germline-derived CDR1 and CDR2 are SEHNR and FQNEAQ (reference sequence). Trimming stripped 9 bases from V and 2 bases from J, with 13 bases between. CDR3: CASSNRTNYGYTF. In DNA form, the CDR3 reads TGTGCCAGTTCTAACAGGACCAACTATGGCTACACCTTC.

The chain links TRBV11-1 to TRBJ2-2; possible D gene TRBD2, 6 bases. The V and J ends lost 8 bases and 6 bases respectively, with 16 bases between them. This CDR3 is built from 14 residues. In germline, CDR1 is SGHAT, CDR2 FQDESV (reference sequence). The CDR3 coding sequence is TGTGCCAGCCGGGCGGGATATGTCGCCGGGGAGCTGTTTTTT. Translation: CASRAGYVAGELFF.